The next 4 T cell receptor beta chains were all read from a single sample in a study of blood T cell repertoires in COVID-19. The repertoire was sequenced with immunoSEQ multiplex PCR; TCRdb's copy has only in-frame clones and lacks some. The data contain 90,000 or so clones, roughly 72% of them singletons. Source material: peripheral blood. The receptors derive from a woman in her sixties or seventies in a cohort sampled during active or convalescent COVID-19.

This clone has more than one count but fewer than ten. This CDR3 reads CAWRSGIPNTEAFF. As DNA, the CDR3 is TGTGCCTGGAGGTCCGGGATTCCGAACACTGAAGCTTTCTTT. V and J are TRBV30 and TRBJ1-1; D call uncertain. The length of the CDR3 is 14 residues. The germline gives CDR1 GTSNPN, CDR2 SVGIG (reference sequence). V gave up 3 bases and J gave up 1 base, with 12 bases separating them.

This clone appeared once. The chain links TRBV2 to TRBJ2-7, with TRBD1 matching 9 bases. The trim removed 9 bases at V and 7 bases at J, leaving 10 bases unmatched. From germline, CDR1 is SNHLY and CDR2 FYNNEI. This CDR3 contains 13 residues. Written as DNA, the CDR3 is TGTGCCAGTACCGGGACAGGGACTTTTGAGCAGTACTTC. It translates to CASTGTGTFEQYF. Full variable domain (rest looked up from reference TRBV2 and TRBJ2-7): EPEVTQTPSHQVTQMGQEVILRCVPISNHLYFYWYRQILGQKVEFLVSFYNNEISEKSEIFDDQFSVERPDGSNFTLKIRSTKLEDSAMYFCASTGTGTFEQYFGPGTRLTVT.

This clone was recorded a few times. The V call is TRBV5-4, the J call TRBJ2-5; possibly TRBD1 for D (5 bases). The germline V gene encodes CDR1 SGHNT and CDR2 YYREEE (reference sequence). The CDR3 runs 15 residues. The V end lost 6 bases, the J end lost 1 base, and 16 bases lay between the germline ends. The CDR3 coding sequence is TGTGCCAGCACCGATTTTCGCGACAGCCAAGAGACCCAGTACTTC. Amino acids: CASTDFRDSQETQYF.

This clone was observed a few times. This chain uses TRBV4-2 with TRBJ2-1, with 7 bases fitting TRBD2. Germline V gives CDR1 LGHNA, CDR2 YNFKEQ. The CDR3 extends over 19 amino acids. Trimming cost V 1 base and J 0 bases; bases outside gene matches: 12. The CDR3 loop is CASSQGPGGGTSSYNEQFF. The CDR3 DNA follows: TGTGCCAGCAGCCAAGGTCCTGGCGGGGGAACCTCCTCCTACAATGAGCAGTTCTTC.